The rows below give T cell receptor beta chains drawn from one sample of a study of CD8+CD57+ T cells in acquired aplastic anemia. TCRdb called the reads again in MiXCR, with one record for every CDR3 protein. The data contain approximately 250,000 distinct CDR3 sequences, 65% to 90% of them singletons. Specimen: sorted CD4+, CD8+, or CD8+CD57+ T cells (not recorded which) from PBMCs. These receptors were taken from a human donor with aplastic anemia. Each CDR3 is given with its conserved first and last residue. The D gene is left open where the match is weak. Clone size appears in some rows only: once, few, many, or a class for an expanded clone.

d_call	clone_size	j_call	v_call	cdr3_nt	cdr3_aa
-	-	TRBJ1-1	TRBV13	TGTGCCAGCAGCTCAGGACGGATGAACACTGAAGCTTTCTTT	CASSSGRMNTEAFF
TRBD1	-	TRBJ1-2	TRBV29-1	TGCAGCGTTGTACAGGGGGGGTATGGCTACACCTTC	CSVVQGGYGYTF
TRBD1	-	TRBJ2-3	TRBV7-9	TGTGCCAGCAGCGTAGGGACAGATGCGCAGAGCTTT	CASSVGTDAQSF
-	-	TRBJ2-5	TRBV7-8	TGTGCCAGCAGCTTTAATCCAGTGGAGGCGACCCTTTCCTTC	CASSFNPVEATLSF
-	-	TRBJ2-3	TRBV7-9	TGTGCCGGCAGCTCACAGGGTAGGGACAATGAGCAGTTCTATTTT	CAGSSQGRDNEQFYF
-	-	TRBJ2-4	TRBV7-7	TGTGCCATCGGTGGGGCTGGGAACATCCAGTACTTC	CAIGGAGNIQYF
TRBD2	-	TRBJ2-5	TRBV7-8	TGTGCCAGCAGCTTAGCGGGAGGGACCGAAGAGCACTATTACTTC	CASSLAGGTEEHYYF
-	-	TRBJ2-3	TRBV7-2	TGTGCCAGCAGCCCCAATAAACTTAACACGCAGTACTTT	CASSPNKLNTQYF
TRBD2	-	TRBJ2-3	TRBV7-6	TGTGCCAGCAGCTTATTGACGGGGGGAACCTACAATGAGTTT	CASSLLTGGTYNEF
-	-	TRBJ2-5	TRBV7-2	TGTGCCACCAGACGAACCAGCGAGCAAGAGACCCACAACTTC	CATRRTSEQETHNF
TRBD2	-	TRBJ2-3	TRBV7-3	TGTGCCAGCAGCCTAGCGGGGAGTTCGGGAAAGACCCAGTTT	CASSLAGSSGKTQF
-	once	TRBJ1-2	TRBV2	-	CASGDGGTDMQYFGPF
-	-	TRBJ2-2	TRBV15	TGTGCCACTAACCCCCGGAGACTACGAGACACCGGGGAGCTGTTTTTT	CATNPRRLRDTGELFF
-	once	TRBJ2-6	TRBV9	TGTGCCAGCAGCTTGGCGGACCGACAGGGAGGAAACATCCTGACTTTC	CASSLADRQGGNILTF
TRBD2	-	TRBJ2-5	TRBV15	TGTGCCACCGGGGTAGCGGGGGACGATGCGCAGTACTTC	CATGVAGDDAQYF
-	-	TRBJ1-2	TRBV5-6	TGTGCCAGCACCAAGGCCGAGGACTTCTATGGCTACAACACCTTC	CASTKAEDFYGYNTF
-	many	TRBJ1-1	TRBV5-4	TGTGCCAGCAGCTTGAACACTGAAGCTTTCTTT	CASSLNTEAFF
-	-	TRBJ2-7	TRBV9	TGTGCCAGCAGCGTGGGGCCGTACGCGAAGTACTTC	CASSVGPYAKYF
-	-	TRBJ2-6	TRBV7-3	TGTGCCAGCAGCTTAGTGGGGACTGCGGGGGCCAACGTCCTGACTTTC	CASSLVGTAGANVLTF
-	few	TRBJ2-5	TRBV2	TGTGCCAGCGGGTTCGGGGGCACAGAGACGCAGTACTTT	CASGFGGTETQYF
-	-	TRBJ2-3	TRBV7-2	TGTGCCAGCAGCTTGGTAAACCCAGATGCGCAGTATTTT	CASSLVNPDAQYF
-	-	TRBJ2-1	TRBV7-8	TGTGCCAGCAGCTTTGCGGGAAGCCGGGGTACCGAGGATCAGTTCTTC	CASSFAGSRGTEDQFF
-	-	TRBJ1-6	TRBV7-3	TGTGCCAGCAGCTTGGGGAGGGGCGGCTATAATGCACCCCTCCACTTT	CASSLGRGGYNAPLHF
-	once	TRBJ2-3	TRBV9	TGTGCCAGCAGCTTAGATCTGGCAGGGAACACTGAATATTTT	CASSLDLAGNTEYF
-	once	TRBJ1-2	TRBV7-9	TGTGCCAGCAATGACAGAACCTATGGCTACACCTTC	CASNDRTYGYTF
-	-	TRBJ2-3	TRBV7-2	TGTGCCAGCGGGGTCGGGGGCACAGATACGACGTATTTT	CASGVGGTDTTYF
-	-	TRBJ2-2	TRBV7-3	-	CASSFDGGPLFFGFF
-	-	TRBJ1-1	TRBV7-2	TGTGCCAGCAGCTTAGGTGTGAGAGTCAAAAATGCGCATTTCTTT	CASSLGVRVKNAHFF
-	-	TRBJ1-4	TRBV2	TGTGCCAGCAGGCCGGGGTCAACTAATGAAAAACTGTTTTTT	CASRPGSTNEKLFF
TRBD1	-	TRBJ1-4	TRBV9	TGTGCCAGCAGCGCCTCAGGGGGCCTCAATGAAGAACTGTTTTTT	CASSASGGLNEELFF
TRBD1	-	TRBJ2-3	TRBV7-3	TGTGCCAGTCTCTGGGACAGGGAGGCCACAGACACGGAGTATTTT	CASLWDREATDTEYF
-	-	TRBJ2-3	TRBV7-9	TGTGCCAGCAGCGTAGCAGATACGCAGGATATGGACCATTTT	CASSVADTQDMDHF
-	-	TRBJ2-1	TRBV7-3	TGTGCCAGCAGCGGAACTGGGAACATTCAGAACTTC	CASSGTGNIQNF
-	-	TRBJ1-5	TRBV2	TGTGCCAGCAATTCAAAGGTAGAGACCCAGCATTTT	CASNSKVETQHF
TRBD1	-	TRBJ1-5	TRBV7-2	TGTGCCAGCAGCCATACAGGGGGTCCGCACACGCATTTT	CASSHTGGPHTHF
-	few	TRBJ1-4	TRBV25-1	TGTGCCAGCAGTGAATCTAAGGGGGGCTGGGCTGAAAAACTGTTTTTT	CASSESKGGWAEKLFF
-	-	TRBJ2-1	TRBV2	TGTGCCAGTCAAAGTCGTACCTCGTACAATGACCAGTTCTTC	CASQSRTSYNDQFF
-	-	TRBJ2-5	TRBV7-7	TGTGCTAGCAGCTTAGATAGTATCGAGACCCAGTACTTC	CASSLDSIETQYF
TRBD1	-	TRBJ1-1	TRBV20-1	TGCAGTGCTGGGAGACAGGGTAACACTGAAGCTTTCTTT	CSAGRQGNTEAFF
TRBD1	-	TRBJ1-4	TRBV19	TGTTCCAGCAGCTGGATCGACAGGGGGCGCAGGGAAAAACTGTTTTTT	CSSSWIDRGRREKLFF
TRBD2	many	TRBJ2-3	TRBV19	TGTGCCAGTAGTATCCCTACTCTAGCGGGAGGTCCCGATACGCAGTATTTT	CASSIPTLAGGPDTQYF
TRBD2	few	TRBJ2-3	TRBV2	TGTGCCAGCAGTGAAGTGACTAGCGGGGGGTCAGATACGCAGTATTTT	CASSEVTSGGSDTQYF
-	-	TRBJ1-5	TRBV3-1	TGTGCCAGCAGCCAAGAAGGGGGGGTAATGCCCCAGCATTTT	CASSQEGGVMPQHF
-	once	TRBJ2-5	TRBV9	TGTGCCAGCGGGGAAGGGGGGGGCAAACTGTTCTTTGAGTACTTC	CASGEGGGKLFFEYF
TRBD1	-	TRBJ1-2	TRBV28	TGTGCCAGCAGTTCGTTGACAGGGGTGCTTTCGGAGGGTGGCTACACCTTC	CASSSLTGVLSEGGYTF
-	-	TRBJ2-7	TRBV9	TGTGCCAGCAGCGGGGCTGGCCCCCGGGGCTCCCGCTACAATGAGCAGTACTTC	CASSGAGPRGSRYNEQYF
-	-	TRBJ1-2	TRBV20-1	TGCAGTGCTACAGGGACATCCTATGGCTACACCTTC	CSATGTSYGYTF
-	few	TRBJ2-5	TRBV20-1	TGCAGTGCTACCATGTTAGCGAACCAAGAGACCCAGTACTTC	CSATMLANQETQYF
-	-	TRBJ2-5	TRBV15	TGTGCCACCAGCAGAGGCAGCCTGCAAGAGAACCAGTACTTC	CATSRGSLQENQYF
-	-	TRBJ2-7	TRBV15	TGTGCCACCAGCGGCCGGGGCCTGCAAGAGGAGCAGTACTTC	CATSGRGLQEEQYF
-	-	TRBJ1-6	TRBV2	TGTGCCAGCCAGTTCCAGGATCCTTCACCCCTCCACTTT	CASQFQDPSPLHF
TRBD2	-	TRBJ2-1	TRBV12-3/TRBV12-4	TGTGCCAGCAGTTCCTGGGGCGGGGGAGGCAATGAGCAGTTCTTC	CASSSWGGGGNEQFF
-	-	TRBJ1-2	TRBV2	TGTGCCAGCGGGGACGGGGGCGCGCATAGGCACACCTTT	CASGDGGAHRHTF
-	-	TRBJ2-1	TRBV19	TGTGCCAGTAGTAAGGGGGGCGGAAACGGTCAGGATGAGCAGTTCTTC	CASSKGGGNGQDEQFF
-	-	TRBJ2-1	TRBV20-1	TGCAGTGCCGCGACTCAAATCTCCTACAATGAGCAGTTCTTC	CSAATQISYNEQFF
TRBD2	-	TRBJ2-3	TRBV9	TGTGCCAGCAGCGCCTGGACTAGCGGGATAGATGCGCAGTATTTT	CASSAWTSGIDAQYF
-	-	TRBJ1-5	TRBV7-9	TGTGCCAGCAGCCTACCCGGGGGGGCCCGTCACAAGCATCATTTT	CASSLPGGARHKHHF
-	-	TRBJ2-3	TRBV7-9	TGTGCCAGCAGCGCAGTAGCAGAGACCCATAACTTCGGTTTT	CASSAVAETHNFGF
-	-	TRBJ2-1	TRBV7-2	TGTGCCAGCAGCTATCAAAGAAGACGGGGGAAAGATGAGCAGTTCTTC	CASSYQRRRGKDEQFF
-	-	TRBJ2-5	TRBV15	TGTGCCAGCAGCAGGGGCGCCGGGGGAGGGGTGACCCAGTACTTC	CASSRGAGGGVTQYF